These 17 T cell receptor beta chains share one sample of origin, sequenced in a study of cytomegalovirus exposure and HLA in healthy donors. The PCR used 60 Vbeta and 13 Jbeta primers. Sequencing used immunoSEQ multiplex PCR; TCRdb keeps in-frame clones, though not all of them. The table for this sample gives around 140,000 clones. The sequenced material came from PBMCs. The receptors were gathered from a male donor in good health and CMV-seronegative.

The chain employs TRBV7-2 and TRBJ2-1; TRBD2 matches at 10 bases. CDR3 size: 18 residues. V shed 0 bases, J shed 10 bases, and the junction held 15 bases outside the gene matches. Germline V lookup: CDR1 SGHTA, CDR2 FQGNSA. CDR3 residues: CASSLAPGLAVEMGEQFF. As DNA, the CDR3 is TGTGCCAGCAGCTTAGCCCCCGGACTAGCGGTGGAGATGGGGGAGCAGTTCTTC.

The J gene is TRBJ1-1, the V gene TRBV5-1; D might be TRBD1 (6 bases). The CDR3 contains 15 residues. CDR1 and CDR2 from the germline V gene are SGHRS and YFSETQ. The germline V and J ends were trimmed by 0 bases and 7 bases, with 16 bases remaining between them. The chain's CDR3 is CASSLEGPGAGEAFF. The DNA of the CDR3 is TGCGCCAGCAGCTTGGAGGGTCCAGGGGCGGGTGAAGCTTTCTTT.

The chain employs TRBV9 and TRBJ1-3, with 7 bases lining up with TRBD1. With 0 bases clipped from V and 7 bases from J, the junction kept 19 bases outside the gene matches. The V gene's germline CDR1 is SGDLS and CDR2 YYNGEE. The CDR3 has 19 amino acids. This CDR3 reads CASSVVPGRQGVGKNTIYF. As DNA, the CDR3 is TGTGCCAGCAGCGTAGTTCCGGGTCGGCAGGGGGTCGGAAAGAACACCATATATTTT.

DNA for the CDR3: TGTGCCGGACAAAGGGGGAACACTGAAGCTTTCTTT. Amino acid sequence: CAGQRGNTEAFF. The rearrangement joins TRBV30 to TRBJ1-1, with a weak D call TRBD1 (5 bases). Deletions cut 8 bases from V and 1 base from J, with 11 bases between. There are 12 residues in the CDR3. Germline V gene lookup returns CDR1 GTSNPN and CDR2 SVGIG (reference sequence).

The CDR3 nucleotides read TGTGCCAGCAGCGTCTCTTTAAGAACAGATTATGGCTACACCTTC. Translated: CASSVSLRTDYGYTF. The rearrangement links TRBV9 to TRBJ1-2; D gene unclear. V was shortened by 2 bases and J by 5 bases, with 16 bases between the two germline ends. The CDR3 runs 15 residues. The germline CDR1 and CDR2 sequences are SGDLS and YYNGEE.

This rearrangement joins TRBV6-1 to TRBJ2-1, with TRBD2 matching 7 bases. The V and J ends lost 6 bases and 7 bases, in that order; junction bases with no gene match: 12. From germline, CDR1 is MNHNS and CDR2 SASEGT. The CDR3 has 15 residues. The CDR3, as DNA: TGTGCCAGCAGAATCAGCGGGGTCCCCTTGAATGAGCAGTTCTTC. Its translation: CASRISGVPLNEQFF.

This rearrangement joins TRBV10-1 to TRBJ2-1, with 7 positions matching TRBD2. Germline assignment: CDR1 WNHNN and CDR2 SYGVQD (reference sequence). The CDR3 is 14 residues long. J lost 10 bases, V lost 4 bases, and 10 bases had no gene match. The CDR3 sequence is CASSASGYRLEQFF. CDR3 sequence (DNA): TGCGCCAGCAGTGCTAGCGGTTATAGGCTGGAGCAGTTCTTC.

The chain links TRBV7-8 to TRBJ2-2; D gene unclear. Germline V gene lookup returns CDR1 SGHVS and CDR2 FQNEAQ. This CDR3 contains 13 residues. V gave up 4 bases and J gave up 6 bases, with 9 bases separating them. CDR3 bases: TGTGCCAGCAGCTCCGCCGAGGCCGGGGAGCTGTTTTTT. It codes for CASSSAEAGELFF.

The J gene is TRBJ2-1, the V gene TRBV11-3; TRBD1 matches 7 bases. The CDR3 contains 12 residues. Germline V gene data show CDR1 as SGHNT and CDR2 as YENEEA. V lost 6 bases to trimming and J lost 10 bases; unmatched junction nucleotides: 6. The CDR3 DNA reads TGTGCCAGCAGTCTTACAGGGGCCGAGCAGTTCTTC. It encodes CASSLTGAEQFF.

The chain links TRBV6-1 to TRBJ2-1; 9 bases line up with TRBD2. CDR3 size: 16 residues. CDR1 is MNHNS, CDR2 SASEGT, per germline. Trimming took 1 base from V and 15 from J; bases not matched to a gene: 16. DNA for the CDR3: TGTGCCAGCAGTGAAGATAGTAGCGGGAGCATTGGGAGGGGGTTCTTC. Its protein product is CASSEDSSGSIGRGFF.

To note about this clone: The junction differs from germline at one of its ends, possibly a read error. The chain joins TRBV30 to TRBJ1-5; 8 nucleotides align to TRBD1. The germline V gene has CDR1 GTSNPN and CDR2 SVGIG (reference sequence). The length of the CDR3 is 15 residues. This CDR3 reads CAGSGQGISNQPQHF. CDR3 nucleotide sequence: TGTGCCGGGAGCGGACAGGGCATCAGCAATCAGCCCCAGCATTTT.

The rearrangement joins TRBV5-5 to TRBJ2-6; weak D call: TRBD1 (5 bases). CDR1 and CDR2 (germline): SGHKS, YYEKEE (reference sequence). This CDR3 has 15 amino acids. The V end lost 1 base, the J end lost 0 bases, and 5 bases lay between the germline ends. The CDR3 nucleotides read TGTGCCAGCAGCTTGCAGGGCTCTGGGGCCAACGTCCTGACTTTC. Encoded protein: CASSLQGSGANVLTF.

This rearrangement joins TRBV5-1 to TRBJ2-7, with TRBD2 matching over 9 bases. V trimming: 0 bases; J trimming: 4 bases; junction bases outside the gene matches: 2. Germline V CDR1 and CDR2: SGHRS, YFSETQ. CDR3 length: 14 residues. The CDR3 sequence: CASSLGTSVYEQYF. DNA of the CDR3: TGCGCCAGCAGCTTGGGGACTAGCGTATACGAGCAGTACTTC.

The CDR3 loop reads CSVELPWGRTEAFF. The CDR3 coding sequence is TGCAGCGTTGAACTCCCGTGGGGCCGCACTGAAGCTTTCTTT. This chain uses TRBV29-1 with TRBJ1-1, with D maybe TRBD1 (5 bases). This CDR3 has 14 residues. V lost 2 bases, J lost 4 bases, and 14 bases lay in between. The germline CDR1 and CDR2 sequences are SQVTM and ANQGSEA.

The chain links TRBV5-1 to TRBJ1-1; no reliable D call. V was pared by 0 bases and J by 4 bases, with 7 bases between. The CDR3 is 13 residues long. In germline, CDR1 is SGHRS, CDR2 YFSETQ. The CDR3 region is CASSLVLATEAFF. The CDR3 region has the DNA TGCGCCAGCAGCTTGGTTTTGGCCACTGAAGCTTTCTTT.

The chain links TRBV29-1 to TRBJ2-7; weak D call: TRBD2 (5 bases). The V end lost 4 bases, the J end lost 0 bases, and 10 bases lay between the germline ends. Germline CDR1 is SQVTM and CDR2 is ANQGSEA. The CDR3 length is 13 residues. The CDR3 loop reads CSVGVGSSYEQYF. The CDR3 DNA reads as TGCAGCGTTGGGGTGGGGAGCTCCTACGAGCAGTACTTC.

The V and J genes are TRBV25-1 and TRBJ1-1; D is undetermined. From germline, CDR1 is MGHDK and CDR2 SYGVNS. Trimming removed 1 base from V and 0 bases from J, with 6 bases in between. This CDR3 is 14 amino acids long. CDR3 sequence: CASSEWAVNTEAFF. CDR3 in DNA: TGTGCCAGCAGTGAATGGGCAGTGAACACTGAAGCTTTCTTT.